Described below is a single T cell receptor (beta chain) sequence and its context. The sample originates from a study of CD8 T cells in Susac syndrome. RNA in amounts of about 0.45 to 1 ug was reverse transcribed with random hexamers. By means of immunoSEQ multiplex PCR, TCR beta CDR3 spanning 54 Vbeta and 13 Jbeta underwent amplification. Via MiXCR, TCRdb re-called the immunoSEQ multiplex PCR reads, giving one row per CDR3 protein. The top ten hold 0.25% to 0.3% of the sample, which has around 80,000 distinct CDR3 sequences, around 94% seen once. CD8+ and CD4+ T cells from blood underwent TCR beta sequencing. The controls, all healthy donors, were matched for age and sex. While CD8+ and CD4+ T cells were isolated negatively, TEMRA cells were enriched by FACS. The CDR3 extends over 15 amino acids. Germline V gives CDR1 LGHDT, CDR2 YNNKEL (reference sequence). V was clipped by 0 bases and J by 0 bases, with 6 bases between them.

The J gene is TRBJ1-3, the V gene TRBV3-1; D not certain. Specimen: CD8+ T cells from PBMCs. The sequence was collected from a human donor in good health. The CDR3: CASSQESFSGNTIYF. The DNA of the CDR3 is TGTGCCAGCAGCCAAGAGTCCTTCTCTGGAAACACCATATATTTT.